Reported below is one TCR beta chain. This may come from a read error, since a much larger clone is one base off. CDR1 and CDR2 (germline): SEHNR, FQNEAQ (reference sequence). The germline V and J ends were trimmed by 1 base and 0 bases, with 9 bases remaining between them. The CDR3 consists of 15 residues. These data are taken from a study of T-cell reconstitution after alpha-beta-depleted transplantation in children. TCRbeta library construction was performed incorporating unique molecular identifiers. TCRdb fed the PCR reads into MiXCR, producing one record per CDR3 protein. The sample lists 230,000 or so distinct CDR3 sequences, approximately 12% occurring once.

V is TRBV7-9 and J is TRBJ1-1; no reliable D call. The input for sequencing was PBMCs from the stem cell graft donor, taken from the stem cell graft. This TCR was recovered from a human donor who donated a stem cell graft to a child with acute lymphoblastic leukemia. The chain's CDR3 is CASSLEGMVNTEAFF. In nucleotides, the CDR3 is TGTGCCAGCAGCTTAGAAGGGATGGTGAACACTGAAGCTTTCTTT. The whole variable domain, remainder taken from reference TRBV7-9 and TRBJ1-1, is DTGVSQNPRHKITKRGQNVTFRCDPISEHNRLYWYRQTLGQGPEFLTYFQNEAQLEKSRLLSDRFSAERPKGSFSTLEIQRTEQGDSAMYLCASSLEGMVNTEAFFGQGTRLTVV.